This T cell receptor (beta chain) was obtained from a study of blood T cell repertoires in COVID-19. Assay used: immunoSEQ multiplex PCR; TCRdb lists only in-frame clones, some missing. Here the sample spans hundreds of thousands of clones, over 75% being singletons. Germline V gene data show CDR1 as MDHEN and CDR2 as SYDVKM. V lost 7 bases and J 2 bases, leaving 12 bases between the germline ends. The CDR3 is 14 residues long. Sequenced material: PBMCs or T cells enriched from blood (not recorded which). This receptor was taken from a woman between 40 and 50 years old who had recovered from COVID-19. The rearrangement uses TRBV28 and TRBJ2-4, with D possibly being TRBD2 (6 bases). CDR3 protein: CASTMGGSKNIQYF. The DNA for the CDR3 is TGTGCCAGCACCATGGGAGGTTCCAAAAACATTCAGTACTTC.